This TCR beta chain stems from a study of sequential checkpoint blockade in melanoma (dated by TCRdb to between 2018 and 2021). Study-wide context: Using 1:1 randomization, the trial assigned patients either to first-line nivolumab followed by ipilimumab (arm A) or to ipilimumab followed by nivolumab (arm B). Maintenance nivolumab was given following each of the two trial sequences.

On this clone: Which antigen it targets is not known. No base quality values were provided; no much bigger clone lies one nucleotide off.

The immunoSEQ Assay was used to immunosequence TCRbeta CDR3 regions from genomic DNA. Before high-throughput sequencing, the genomic DNA was amplified using bias-controlled multiplex PCR. In the source study's methods: To quantify the absolute abundance of each unique TCRbeta CDR3 region, the sequences were collapsed and filtered. Clonality, defined as 1 minus Pielou's evenness, was calculated using productive rearrangements only. A previously published method was used to identify clones whose frequencies were significantly greater in on-treatment samples than in baseline samples. TCRdb stores this immuneACCESS table with in-frame sequences only. Part of the clones is absent; in the studies checked, under half of the shortfall reflects unresolved V genes, and no reason is known for the rest. V and J calls and clone size are as listed in that table; D and trimming were resolved from the DNA. A total of around 16,000 clones appear in this sample, 90% to 95% of them only once. The ten largest clones represent roughly 24% of the sample.

Overall study results and their limits: The response-prediction model combining TCR metrics and mutation burden needs validation in larger, independent patient cohorts.

This sample's treatment or condition label indicates: randomized to nivolumab then ipilimumab (arm A) or the reverse (arm B). None of the patients in the trial had previously been given DNA-damaging chemotherapy. Thawed PBMCs were sorted on a FACS Aria II flow cytometer to isolate live CD3+CD8+ cells negative for CD19 and CD56. CheckMate 064, a randomized, open-label phase II trial of sequential checkpoint blockade, was the source of the samples, all of which came from patients with melanoma. Peripheral blood mononuclear cells were obtained through leukapheresis, purified using Ficoll-Paque, and frozen in human serum containing approximately 9.1% DMSO. Immediately after sorting, the purity of sorted blood CD3+CD8+ cells was verified to be >95%, after which DNA was extracted. The source material was CD8+ T cells sorted from blood (inferred from file names), sampled from a patient given nivolumab and ipilimumab in sequence. The sequence was collected from a human donor with melanoma.

CDR3 protein: CASAPGQRYTEAFF. DNA sequence: TGTGCCAGCGCCCCTGGACAGCGCTACACTGAAGCTTTCTTT. This chain joins TRBV2 to TRBJ1-1, and possibly TRBD1, on 6 matching bases. CDR1 and CDR2 are read off the germline V gene as SNHLY and FYNNEI. V is pared back by 8 bases and J by 3 bases, with 16 bases lying between the germline termini. Inclusive of the bounding cysteine and phenylalanine, the CDR3 is 14 residues long. Of the read, only the CDR3 DNA is kept; its 42 bases are in frame from base 1.